The clone carrying this TCR beta chain was seen many times. Its antigen remains unidentified. The data stem from a study of T cells in Graves' hyperthyroidism and ophthalmopathy. Broader study findings: Among clonotypes expanded in thyroid above 0.001, most were also found in blood. Median prediction lead before ophthalmopathy onset was 6.5 to 7 months with the model.

The V and J ends lost 5 bases and 0 bases, in that order; junction bases with no gene match: 11. Germline CDR1 SGHTA, CDR2 FQGNSA. The CDR3 is 18 amino acids. Amplification targeted TCR beta CDR3 regions from RNA transcripts. RT-PCR in the first round (using the HTBI primer set) targeted the TCR CDR3. Via MiXCR, TCRdb re-called the multiplex PCR reads, giving one row per CDR3 protein. The sample holds hundreds of thousands of distinct CDR3 sequences, roughly a third seen once. Sample: blood. The chain uses TRBV7-2 and TRBJ2-2; TRBD2 matches 8 bases. This receptor was identified in a woman between 35 and 50 years old with Graves' hyperthyroidism. Here the CDR3 DNA reads TGTGCCAGCAGCCCATGGACTAGCCCCCTAACGAACACCGGGGAGCTGTTTTTT. This codes for CASSPWTSPLTNTGELFF. Variable domain in full (rest from reference TRBV7-2 and TRBJ2-2): GAGVSQSPSNKVTEKGKDVELRCDPISGHTALYWYRQSLGQGLEFLIYFQGNSAPDKSGLPSDRFSAERTGGSVSTLTIQRTQQEDSAVYLCASSPWTSPLTNTGELFFGEGSRLTVL.